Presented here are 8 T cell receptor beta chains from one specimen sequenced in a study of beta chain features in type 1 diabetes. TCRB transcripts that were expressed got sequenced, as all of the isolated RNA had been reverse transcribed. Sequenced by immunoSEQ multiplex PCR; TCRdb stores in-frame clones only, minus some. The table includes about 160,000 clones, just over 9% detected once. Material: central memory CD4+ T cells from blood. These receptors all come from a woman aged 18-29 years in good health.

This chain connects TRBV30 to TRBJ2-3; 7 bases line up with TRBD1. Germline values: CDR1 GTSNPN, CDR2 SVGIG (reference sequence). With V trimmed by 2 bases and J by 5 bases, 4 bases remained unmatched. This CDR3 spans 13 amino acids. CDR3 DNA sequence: TGTGCCTGGAGTACACAGGGGCAAGATACGCAGTATTTT. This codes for CAWSTQGQDTQYF.

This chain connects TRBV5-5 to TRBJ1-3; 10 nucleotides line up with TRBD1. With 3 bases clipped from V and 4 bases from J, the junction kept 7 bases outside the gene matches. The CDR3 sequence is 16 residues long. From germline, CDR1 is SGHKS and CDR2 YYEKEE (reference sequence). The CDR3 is CASSSMGQGSGNTIYF. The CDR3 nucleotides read TGTGCCAGCAGCTCGATGGGACAGGGGTCGGGAAACACCATATATTTT.

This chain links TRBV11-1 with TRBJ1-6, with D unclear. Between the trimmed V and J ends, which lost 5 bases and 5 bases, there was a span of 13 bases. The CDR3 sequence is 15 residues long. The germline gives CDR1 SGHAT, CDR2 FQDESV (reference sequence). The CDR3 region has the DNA TGTGCCAGCAGCCGCACTAACATCAATAATTCACCCCTCCACTTT. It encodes CASSRTNINNSPLHF.

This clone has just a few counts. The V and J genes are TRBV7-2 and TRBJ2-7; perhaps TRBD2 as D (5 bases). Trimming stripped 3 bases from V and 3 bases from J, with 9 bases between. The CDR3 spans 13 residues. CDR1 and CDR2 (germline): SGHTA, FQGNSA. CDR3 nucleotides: TGTGCCAGCAGCTTCGGGAACCACTACGAGCAGTACTTC. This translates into CASSFGNHYEQYF.

The CDR3 DNA follows: TGTGCCAGCAGCTCCCGGGGACAGGGGAGCGGCGAGCAGTACTTC. It encodes CASSSRGQGSGEQYF. The chain joins TRBV27 to TRBJ2-7, with 10 positions matching TRBD1. The germline gives CDR1 MNHEY, CDR2 SMNVEV (reference sequence). J was trimmed by 6 bases and V by 6 bases; bases with no gene match: 11. The CDR3 runs to 15 residues.

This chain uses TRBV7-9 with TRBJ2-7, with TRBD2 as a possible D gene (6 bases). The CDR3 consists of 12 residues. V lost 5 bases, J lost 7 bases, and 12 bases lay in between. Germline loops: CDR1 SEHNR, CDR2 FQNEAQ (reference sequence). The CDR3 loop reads CASSHPGGEQYF. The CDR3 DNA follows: TGTGCCAGCAGCCACCCCGGGGGTGAGCAGTACTTC.

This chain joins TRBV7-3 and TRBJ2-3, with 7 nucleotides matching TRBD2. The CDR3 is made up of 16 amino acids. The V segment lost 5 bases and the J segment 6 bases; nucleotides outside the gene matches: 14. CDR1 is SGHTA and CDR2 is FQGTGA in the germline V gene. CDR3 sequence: CASSHGTTTFVDTQYF. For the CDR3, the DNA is TGTGCCAGCAGCCACGGGACTACCACGTTCGTGGATACGCAGTATTTT. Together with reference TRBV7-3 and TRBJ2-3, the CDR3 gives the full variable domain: GAGVSQTPSNKVTEKGKYVELRCDPISGHTALYWYRQSLGQGPEFLIYFQGTGAADDSGLPNDRFFAVRPEGSVSTLKIQRTERGDSAVYLCASSHGTTTFVDTQYFGPGTRLTVL.

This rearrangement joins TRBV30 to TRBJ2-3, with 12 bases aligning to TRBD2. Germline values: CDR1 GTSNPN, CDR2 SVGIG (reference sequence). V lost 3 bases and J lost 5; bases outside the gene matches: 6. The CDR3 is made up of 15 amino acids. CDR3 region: CAWSLAGGVQDTQYF. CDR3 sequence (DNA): TGTGCCTGGAGCCTAGCGGGAGGGGTCCAAGATACGCAGTATTTT. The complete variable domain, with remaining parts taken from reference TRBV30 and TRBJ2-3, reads SQTIHQWPATLVQPVGSPLSLECTVEGTSNPNLYWYRQAAGRGLQLLFYSVGIGQISSEVPQNLSASRPQDRQFILSSKKLLLSDSGFYLCAWSLAGGVQDTQYFGPGTRLTVL.